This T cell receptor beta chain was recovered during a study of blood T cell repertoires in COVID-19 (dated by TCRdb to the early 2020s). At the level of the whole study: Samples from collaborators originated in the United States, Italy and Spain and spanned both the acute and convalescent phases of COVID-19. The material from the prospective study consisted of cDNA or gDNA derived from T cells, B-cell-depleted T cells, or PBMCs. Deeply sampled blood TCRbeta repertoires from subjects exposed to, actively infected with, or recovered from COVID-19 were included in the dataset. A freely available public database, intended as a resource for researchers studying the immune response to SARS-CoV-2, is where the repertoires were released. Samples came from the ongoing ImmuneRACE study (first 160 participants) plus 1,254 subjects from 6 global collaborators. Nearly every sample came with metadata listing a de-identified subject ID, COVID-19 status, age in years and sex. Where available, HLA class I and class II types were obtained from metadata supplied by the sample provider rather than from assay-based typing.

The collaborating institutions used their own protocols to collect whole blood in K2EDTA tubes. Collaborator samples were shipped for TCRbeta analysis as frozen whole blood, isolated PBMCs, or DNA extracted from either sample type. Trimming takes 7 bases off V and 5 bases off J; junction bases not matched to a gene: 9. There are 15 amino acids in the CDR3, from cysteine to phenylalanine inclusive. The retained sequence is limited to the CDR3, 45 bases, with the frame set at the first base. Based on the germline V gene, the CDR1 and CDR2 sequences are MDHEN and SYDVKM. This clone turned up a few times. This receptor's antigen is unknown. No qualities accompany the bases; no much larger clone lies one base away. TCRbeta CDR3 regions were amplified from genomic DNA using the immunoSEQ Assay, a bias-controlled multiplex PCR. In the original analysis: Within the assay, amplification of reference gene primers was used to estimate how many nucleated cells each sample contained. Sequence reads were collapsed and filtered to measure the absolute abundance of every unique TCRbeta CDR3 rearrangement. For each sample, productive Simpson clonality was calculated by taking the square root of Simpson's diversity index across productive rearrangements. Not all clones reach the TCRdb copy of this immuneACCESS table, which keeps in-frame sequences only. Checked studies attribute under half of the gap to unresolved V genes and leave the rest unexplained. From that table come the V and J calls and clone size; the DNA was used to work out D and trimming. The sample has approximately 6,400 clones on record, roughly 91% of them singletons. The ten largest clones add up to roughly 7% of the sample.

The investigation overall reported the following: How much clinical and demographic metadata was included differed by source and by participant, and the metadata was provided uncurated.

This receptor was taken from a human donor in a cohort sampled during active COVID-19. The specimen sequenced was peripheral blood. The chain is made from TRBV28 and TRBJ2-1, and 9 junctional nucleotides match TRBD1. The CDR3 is CASTWGGTGHNEQFF. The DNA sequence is TGTGCCAGCACCTGGGGGGGGACAGGGCACAATGAGCAGTTCTTC. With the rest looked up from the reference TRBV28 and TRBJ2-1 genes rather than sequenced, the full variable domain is DVKVTQSSRYLVKRTGEKVFLECVQDMDHENMFWYRQDPGLGLRLIYFSYDVKMKEKGDIPEGYSVSREKKERFSLILESASTNQTSMYLCASTWGGTGHNEQFFGPGTRLTVL.